This T cell receptor (beta chain) was sequenced in a study of molecular identifiers for immune sequencing clone quantification. Study-level points and caveats: Clones above 20 RNA copies contained over 99% of effector molecules and under 1% of naive molecules.

A single record per CDR3 protein comes from TCRdb applying MiXCR to the PCR reads. Seen here are hundreds of thousands of distinct CDR3 sequences, about 25% observed once, and the top ten hold 0.75% to 0.8%. This clonotype was seen repeatedly, ten times or more. Antigen unknown. The CDR3 has 14 amino acids. The germline gives CDR1 MNHEY, CDR2 SMNVEV (reference sequence). Unmatched junction bases numbered 2, after V lost 3 bases and J lost 3 bases. This TCR came from a human donor in good health. Some libraries in this study had Jurkat cell RNA spiked in. The sequenced sample was naive CD8+ T cells from blood, with Jurkat cell RNA spiked in. As to subset: FACS-sorted CD8+CD4-CCR7+CD45RA+ naive T cells. This rearrangement joins TRBV27 to TRBJ2-7, with 10 bases identical to TRBD1. CDR3 in amino acids: CASSFRTGGYEQYF. For the CDR3, the DNA is TGTGCCAGCAGTTTCCGGACAGGGGGCTACGAGCAGTACTTC.